These T cell receptor beta chains were read from a single sample in a study of siplizumab effects on memory and regulatory T cells. Assay used: immunoSEQ multiplex PCR; TCRdb lists only in-frame clones, some missing. The table shows about 63,000 clones, with less than 90% occurring only once. Sequenced material: memory CD4+ T cells sorted from blood. The receptors here all came from a human donor in good health. Each CDR3 is given with its conserved first and last residue. A D gene is named only where the DNA matches it firmly. A clone size is listed for some rows: how often the clone was seen (once, few, many), or a class if it is expanded.

d_gene	abundance	v_gene	j_gene	CDR3aa	CDR3nt
-	-	TRBV9	TRBJ2-3	CASSVAGADTQYF	TGTGCCAGCAGCGTAGCGGGGGCAGATACGCAGTATTTT
TRBD1	-	TRBV5-1	TRBJ1-2	CASSPDRGHGYTF	TGCGCCAGCAGCCCCGACAGGGGTCATGGCTACACCTTC
-	-	TRBV6-4	TRBJ2-3	CASSDQHADTQYF	TGTGCCAGCAGTGACCAGCACGCAGATACGCAGTATTTT
-	-	TRBV6-1	TRBJ1-2	CASSEQFWEIPYGYTF	TGTGCCAGCAGTGAACAGTTTTGGGAAATACCCTATGGCTACACCTTC
-	-	TRBV5-1	TRBJ1-1	CASTSGIMNTEAFF	TGCGCCAGCACCTCTGGGATTATGAACACTGAAGCTTTCTTT
-	-	TRBV27	TRBJ2-3	CASSRFGSRSSTDTQYF	TGTGCCAGCAGCCGGTTTGGTAGCCGGAGTTCCACAGATACGCAGTATTTT
-	once	TRBV6-5	TRBJ1-4	CASSLEKGYLGEKLFF	TGTGCCAGCAGTTTGGAGAAGGGGTATTTAGGGGAAAAACTGTTTTTT
TRBD1	once	TRBV6-5	TRBJ2-7	CASNPGGSSYEQYF	TGTGCCAGCAACCCAGGGGGCTCATCCTACGAGCAGTACTTC
-	once	TRBV2	TRBJ2-3	CASSAPDTQYF	TGTGCCAGCAGTGCCCCAGATACGCAGTATTTT
-	-	TRBV9	TRBJ1-1	CASSVKLDSNTEAFF	TGTGCCAGCAGCGTCAAACTTGACAGTAACACTGAAGCTTTCTTT
-	once	TRBV7-9	TRBJ2-3	CASPVPDSSGTDTQYF	TGTGCCAGCCCGGTCCCCGATAGCAGCGGAACAGATACGCAGTATTTT
-	-	TRBV7-9	TRBJ2-3	CASSLEARSTDTQYF	TGTGCCAGCAGCTTAGAGGCCAGGAGCACAGATACGCAGTATTTT
-	-	TRBV5-4	TRBJ2-6	CASSFAGANVLTF	TGTGCCAGCAGCTTCGCTGGGGCCAACGTCCTGACTTTC
-	once	TRBV6-5	TRBJ2-7	CASSRQDRQPYEQYF	TGTGCCAGCAGTCGCCAGGACCGACAACCCTACGAGCAGTACTTC
-	-	TRBV23-1	TRBJ2-7	CASSQYNWSSYEQYF	TGCGCCAGCAGTCAGTACAACTGGAGCTCCTACGAGCAGTACTTC
-	-	TRBV6-6	TRBJ1-5	CASSYGTPSNQPQHF	TGTGCCAGCAGTTACGGGACACCTAGCAATCAGCCCCAGCATTTT
TRBD1	-	TRBV4-1	TRBJ1-2	CASSQDRRDSARWGYTF	TGCGCCAGCAGCCAAGATCGCCGGGACAGCGCCCGTTGGGGCTACACCTTC
-	-	TRBV27	TRBJ2-7	CASSPRGGAPYEQYF	TGTGCCAGCAGCCCACGGGGTGGGGCCCCCTACGAGCAGTACTTC
-	-	TRBV7-8	TRBJ2-5	CASSLALFQETQYF	TGTGCCAGCAGCTTAGCTCTCTTCCAAGAGACCCAGTACTTC
-	-	TRBV7-2	TRBJ1-6	CASSLDRNDYASPLHF	TGTGCCAGCAGCTTGGACCGAAACGATTATGCTTCACCCCTCCACTTT
TRBD1	few	TRBV10-3	TRBJ1-4	CAISDSDRGNEKLFF	TGTGCCATCAGTGACTCGGACAGGGGGAATGAAAAACTGTTTTTT
-	-	TRBV6-1	TRBJ2-1	CASLGTRSYNEQFF	TGTGCCAGCCTGGGGACAAGATCCTACAATGAGCAGTTCTTC
TRBD1	once	TRBV6-1	TRBJ1-2	CASSLQGALNYGYTF	TGTGCCAGCAGTCTTCAGGGGGCGCTTAACTATGGCTACACCTTC
TRBD2	-	TRBV7-3	TRBJ2-7	CASSPGTSIYEQYF	TGTGCCAGCAGCCCCGGGACTAGTATCTACGAGCAGTACTTC
-	-	TRBV18	TRBJ1-3	CASSPVAEGNGNTIYF	TGTGCCAGCTCACCGGTGGCGGAGGGCAACGGAAACACCATATATTTT
-	-	TRBV5-1	TRBJ2-7	CASSLVVDPNYEQYF	TGCGCCAGCAGCTTGGTAGTAGACCCAAACTACGAGCAGTACTTC
-	-	TRBV2	TRBJ2-7	CASSEGEVREQYF	TGTGCCAGCAGTGAAGGAGAGGTGCGGGAGCAGTACTTC
-	-	TRBV4-1	TRBJ1-4	CASSQGPGRTNEKLFF	TGCGCCAGCAGCCAAGGGCCCGGACGGACTAATGAAAAACTGTTTTTT
-	-	TRBV5-4	TRBJ2-7	CASSLYGKIASEQYF	TGTGCCAGCAGCTTGTACGGGAAAATAGCCTCCGAGCAGTACTTC
-	-	TRBV18	TRBJ1-4	CASSSGNEKLFF	TGTGCCAGCTCCTCGGGGAATGAAAAACTGTTTTTT
-	-	TRBV15	TRBJ2-7	CATSRDQSYEQYF	TGTGCCACCAGCAGGGACCAATCCTACGAGCAGTACTTC
-	-	TRBV7-2	TRBJ2-7	CASSLDWGYRTHAYEQYF	TGTGCCAGCAGCTTAGACTGGGGGTACCGGACCCACGCCTACGAGCAGTACTTC
-	-	TRBV2	TRBJ2-3	CASSETGSSTDTQYF	TGTGCCAGCAGTGAGACGGGCTCGAGCACAGATACGCAGTATTTT
-	-	TRBV18	TRBJ2-1	CASSPGPNNEQFF	TGTGCCAGCTCACCAGGCCCAAACAATGAGCAGTTCTTC
TRBD1	-	TRBV6-5	TRBJ1-1	CASSQGGKRWTEAFF	TGTGCCAGCAGCCAAGGGGGCAAAAGGTGGACTGAAGCTTTCTTT
-	-	TRBV6-1	TRBJ2-7	CASLGAYEQYF	TGTGCCAGCCTTGGGGCCTACGAGCAGTACTTC
-	-	TRBV5-8	TRBJ1-5	CASSLLLNQPQHF	TGTGCCAGCAGCTTGTTACTCAATCAGCCCCAGCATTTT
-	-	TRBV2	TRBJ2-7	CASSEQGHPGDEQYF	TGTGCCAGCAGTGAACAAGGACATCCAGGGGACGAGCAGTACTTC
-	medium-sized	TRBV2	TRBJ2-3	CASSAGQDTDTQYF	TGTGCCAGCAGTGCGGGCCAAGACACAGATACGCAGTATTTT
-	-	TRBV20-1	TRBJ2-3	CSAIMRDTQYF	TGCAGTGCTATTATGAGAGATACGCAGTATTTT
TRBD1	-	TRBV6-1	TRBJ1-1	CASNPTGQLTEAFF	TGTGCCAGCAATCCAACGGGACAGCTCACTGAAGCTTTCTTT
-	-	TRBV28	TRBJ2-7	CASSPGVLPYEQYF	TGTGCCAGCAGCCCCGGGGTCCTCCCCTACGAGCAGTACTTC
TRBD1	-	TRBV18	TRBJ1-1	CASSPPGQVLVFF	TGTGCCAGCTCACCTCCGGGACAGGTCCTGGTTTTCTTT
TRBD1	-	TRBV6-6	TRBJ2-5	CASSYSGTGYETQYF	TGTGCCAGCAGTTACAGCGGGACAGGGTACGAGACCCAGTACTTC
-	few	TRBV5-1	TRBJ1-4	CASSLGTVKEKLFF	TGCGCCAGCAGCTTGGGTACGGTCAAAGAAAAACTGTTTTTT
-	-	TRBV11-2	TRBJ2-2	CASRLQGYPGELFF	TGTGCCAGCAGATTACAGGGATACCCCGGGGAGCTGTTTTTT
TRBD1	-	TRBV27	TRBJ1-2	CASTSSGQGFYGYTF	TGTGCCAGCACCTCGTCGGGACAGGGGTTCTATGGCTACACCTTC
-	-	TRBV15	TRBJ1-2	CATSRNAGTANYGYTF	TGTGCCACCAGCAGAAATGCAGGTACAGCTAACTATGGCTACACCTTC